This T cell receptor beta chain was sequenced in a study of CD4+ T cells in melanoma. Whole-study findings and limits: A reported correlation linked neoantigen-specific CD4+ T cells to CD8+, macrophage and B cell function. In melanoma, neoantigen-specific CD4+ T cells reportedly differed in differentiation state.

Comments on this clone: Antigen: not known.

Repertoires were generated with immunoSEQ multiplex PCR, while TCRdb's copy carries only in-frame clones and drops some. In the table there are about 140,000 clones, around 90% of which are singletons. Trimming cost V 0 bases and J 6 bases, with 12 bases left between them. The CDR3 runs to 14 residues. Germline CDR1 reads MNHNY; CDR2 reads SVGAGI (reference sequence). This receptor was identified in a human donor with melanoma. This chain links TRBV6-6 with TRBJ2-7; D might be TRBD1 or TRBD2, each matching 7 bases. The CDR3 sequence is CASSYSTGEGEQYF. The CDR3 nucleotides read TGTGCCAGCAGTTACTCTACAGGGGAGGGCGAGCAGTACTTC.